The 8 T cell receptor beta chains in this list originate from one sample, sequenced in a study of beta chain features in type 1 diabetes. What was sequenced were expressed TCRB transcripts, since all of the isolated RNA had been reverse transcribed. Generated by immunoSEQ multiplex PCR, the TCRdb table keeps only in-frame clones and is missing some. The sample comprises about 230,000 clones, 9.6% of which are singletons, and 0.03% to 0.04% rests with the top ten. The sequenced material came from naive CD4+ T cells from blood. The receptor source for this set is a young woman in good health.

The V and J genes are TRBV5-1 and TRBJ2-5, with 9 nucleotides matching TRBD1. The germline CDR1 and CDR2 sequences are SGHRS and YFSETQ. Trimming at V came to 0 bases and at J to 3 bases, leaving 6 bases not matched to a gene. The CDR3 has 16 residues. CDR3 region: CASSLGWTGEKETQYF. As DNA, the CDR3 is TGCGCCAGCAGCTTGGGGTGGACAGGGGAGAAAGAGACCCAGTACTTC.

This clone has a handful of counts. V and J are TRBV29-1 and TRBJ2-1; the match to TRBD2 covers 7 bases. CDR1 SQVTM and CDR2 ANQGSEA come from the germline V gene. This CDR3 region has 16 residues. V shed 2 bases and J 0 bases; nucleotides not matched to a gene: 7. The CDR3 here is CSVEWGEGGSYNEQFF. The CDR3 region has the DNA TGCAGCGTTGAATGGGGGGAGGGTGGCTCCTACAATGAGCAGTTCTTC.

The chain employs TRBV14 and TRBJ1-2; no clear D gene. The CDR3 sequence is 16 residues long. V lost 1 base to trimming and J lost 14 bases, with 26 bases between them. Germline V gene lookup returns CDR1 SGHDN and CDR2 FVKESK. The CDR3 sequence: CASSQVGARAGRPGTF. CDR3 DNA: TGTGCCAGCAGCCAAGTGGGAGCAAGGGCAGGCCGGCCGGGTACCTTC.

DNA for the CDR3: TGTGCCAGCAGCCCGGCCGGGACAGGGAATCAGCCCCAGCATTTT. It yields the protein CASSPAGTGNQPQHF. V usage is TRBV5-6 and J usage is TRBJ1-5, with TRBD1 matching 9 bases. The germline gives CDR1 SGHDT, CDR2 YYEEEE. This CDR3 has 15 residues. The V and J ends lost 4 bases and 4 bases, in that order; junction bases with no gene match: 6.

A word on this clone: This specimen includes other DNA sequences encoding the same CDR3. This chain links TRBV30 with TRBJ1-5; 7 positions match TRBD1. The CDR3 runs 13 residues. Losses at the gene ends were 5 bases for V and 2 bases for J; bases not matched to a gene: 3. In germline, CDR1 is GTSNPN, CDR2 SVGIG (reference sequence). DNA of the CDR3: TGTGCCTGGGGAACAGGGGGCAATCAGCCCCAGCATTTT. Its protein product is CAWGTGGNQPQHF.

V and J are TRBV30 and TRBJ2-7; TRBD1 agrees at 8 bases. Trimming at V came to 2 bases and at J to 6 bases, leaving 3 bases not matched to a gene. The germline V gene has CDR1 GTSNPN and CDR2 SVGIG (reference sequence). The CDR3 covers 12 residues. CDR3 DNA: TGTGCCTGGAGTTTGACAGGGGTCGAGCAGTACTTC. Protein: CAWSLTGVEQYF.

This clone was counted only a few times. CDR3 bases: TGTGCCAGCAGCGTCGGGTCTAGCGGGGGCTACCAAGAGACCCAGTACTTC. Translated: CASSVGSSGGYQETQYF. V is TRBV9 and J is TRBJ2-5, with 10 bases matching TRBD2. The CDR3 length is 17 residues. Germline trimming cut 2 bases from V and 0 bases from J; bases unmatched to any gene: 7. Germline values: CDR1 SGDLS, CDR2 YYNGEE.

The rearrangement joins TRBV6-5 to TRBJ1-5; the D gene is possibly TRBD1 (6 bases). V was shortened by 2 bases and J by 1 base, with 6 bases between the two germline ends. The CDR3 contains 14 residues. In germline, CDR1 is MNHEY, CDR2 SVGAGI. The CDR3 nucleotides are TGTGCCAGCAGTTACGACAGGAGCAATCAGCCCCAGCATTTT. This gives the protein CASSYDRSNQPQHF.